A selection of T cell receptor beta chains follows, all from one sample in a study of control samples from healthy donors and cancer patients. TCRdb's copy holds only in-frame clones and misses some; the assay was immunoSEQ multiplex PCR. The data show 95,000 to 150,000 clones, with approximately 87% seen just once and about 2.7% held by the top ten. Sequenced material: blood. The origin of the receptors is a man aged 55-75 years in good health. The CDR3 runs from the conserved cysteine through the conserved F or W. D genes are given only for firm matches. Part of the rows lack a size; the others show once, few, many or a class for expanded clones.

15	TRBV6-5	TRBJ2-7	-	-	CASSYGRQIGYEQYF	TGTGCCAGCAGTTACGGGCGACAGATTGGCTACGAGCAGTACTTC
15	TRBV3-1/TRBV3-2	TRBJ1-3	-	-	CASSQDVVSGNTIYF	TGTGCCAGCAGCCAAGACGTAGTATCTGGAAACACCATATATTTT
17	TRBV2	TRBJ2-3	-	TRBD1	CASKVARGRRATDTQYF	TGTGCCAGCAAAGTGGCGAGGGGGCGTCGGGCGACAGATACGCAGTATTTT
12	TRBV7-9	TRBJ1-1	-	-	CASSLVMAEAFF	TGTGCCAGCAGCTTAGTTATGGCTGAAGCTTTCTTT
13	TRBV12-3/TRBV12-4	TRBJ1-2	-	-	CASSFVSNYGYTF	TGTGCCAGCAGTTTTGTGTCTAACTATGGCTACACCTTC
14	TRBV27	TRBJ2-1	-	-	CASSPHSTRNEQFF	TGTGCCAGCAGTCCCCACTCCACCCGGAATGAGCAGTTCTTC
14	TRBV27	TRBJ1-1	-	-	CASRDLRGNTEAFF	TGTGCCAGCAGGGACTTACGAGGCAACACTGAAGCTTTCTTT
15	TRBV29-1	TRBJ2-7	-	-	CSVEGRTRGSYEQYF	TGCAGCGTTGAAGGACGGACCCGAGGGTCCTACGAGCAGTACTTC
13	TRBV19	TRBJ1-4	-	-	CASTQNGAEKLFF	TGTGCCAGTACCCAAAACGGAGCCGAAAAACTGTTTTTT
15	TRBV4-2	TRBJ1-5	-	-	CASSHGDISNQPQHF	TGTGCCAGCAGCCACGGGGACATTAGCAATCAGCCCCAGCATTTT
14	TRBV5-1	TRBJ1-2	-	TRBD1	CASSPQGETYGYTF	TGCGCCAGCAGCCCGCAGGGGGAAACCTATGGCTACACCTTC
14	TRBV7-2	TRBJ2-7	-	TRBD1	CASSQWTGVGEQYF	TGTGCCAGCAGCCAGTGGACAGGGGTCGGCGAGCAGTACTTC
17	TRBV5-1	TRBJ2-2	-	-	CASSLDGGTGYAGELFF	TGCGCCAGCAGCTTGGATGGGGGGACGGGATACGCCGGGGAGCTGTTTTTT
17	TRBV7-2	TRBJ2-5	-	TRBD2	CASSRGPSGGAQETQYF	TGTGCCAGCAGTCGGGGCCCTAGCGGGGGGGCCCAAGAGACCCAGTACTTC
15	TRBV6-5	TRBJ2-3	-	-	CASSYKRGATDTQYF	TGTGCCAGCAGTTACAAACGGGGGGCCACAGATACGCAGTATTTT
11	TRBV20-1	TRBJ1-1	-	-	CSATGNTEAFF	TGCAGTGCTACAGGGAACACTGAAGCTTTCTTT
20	TRBV9	TRBJ1-6	-	-	CASSVSLGGIQSSYNSPLHF	TGTGCCAGCAGCGTGAGTCTAGGAGGGATCCAGAGCTCCTATAATTCACCCCTCCACTTT
14	TRBV29-1	TRBJ2-7	-	-	CSVEGGTKIDEQYF	TGCAGCGTTGAAGGGGGGACCAAGATCGACGAGCAGTACTTC
12	TRBV5-1	TRBJ2-7	once	-	CASSYDRDEQYF	TGCGCCAGCAGCTACGATAGGGACGAGCAGTACTTC
12	TRBV18	TRBJ2-3	-	TRBD1	CASSPTGDLAYF	TGTGCCAGCTCACCAACAGGGGACCTTGCGTATTTT
15	TRBV27	TRBJ1-5	-	-	CASRPTGIVNQPQHF	TGTGCCAGCAGACCCACAGGGATCGTAAATCAGCCCCAGCATTTT
15	TRBV5-1	TRBJ1-6	once	-	CASSLEGQTNSPLHF	TGCGCCAGCAGCTTGGAAGGACAGACTAATTCACCCCTCCACTTT
15	TRBV19	TRBJ1-5	-	TRBD1	CASLGTGISNQPQHF	TGTGCCAGCCTCGGGACAGGGATAAGCAATCAGCCCCAGCATTTT
14	TRBV7-2	TRBJ2-7	-	-	CASSLGTGGNEQYF	TGTGCCAGCAGCTTAGGGACGGGGGGCAACGAGCAGTACTTC
13	TRBV7-3	TRBJ2-3	-	-	CASSLTGGDTQYF	TGTGCCAGCAGCTTAACCGGGGGCGATACGCAGTATTTT
16	TRBV19	TRBJ2-6	-	-	CASSIDFSSGANVLTF	TGTGCCAGTAGTATTGACTTTAGCTCTGGGGCCAACGTCCTGACTTTC
14	TRBV18	TRBJ2-5	-	TRBD1	CASSPEGQQETQYF	TGTGCCAGCTCACCAGAGGGACAGCAAGAGACCCAGTACTTC
17	TRBV4-1	TRBJ2-7	-	-	CASSQDSYLTQGYEQYF	TGCGCCAGCAGCCAAGATTCCTACTTAACACAGGGTTACGAGCAGTACTTC
15	TRBV6-6	TRBJ2-7	-	-	CASSRDKDGPYEQYF	TGTGCCAGCAGCCGGGATAAAGATGGGCCCTACGAGCAGTACTTC
14	TRBV7-2	TRBJ1-1	-	-	CASSLVRGTTEAFF	TGTGCCAGCAGCTTAGTCAGGGGAACCACTGAAGCTTTCTTT
15	TRBV5-1	TRBJ2-3	-	-	CASSQDGVNTDTQYF	TGCGCCAGCAGCCAGGACGGAGTTAACACAGATACGCAGTATTTT
16	TRBV19	TRBJ2-5	-	TRBD2	CASSIGLAGGAETQYF	TGTGCCAGTAGTATCGGGCTAGCGGGGGGAGCAGAGACCCAGTACTTC
15	TRBV4-1	TRBJ1-4	-	-	CASSQDLGGNEKLFF	TGCGCCAGCAGCCAAGATCTGGGGGGGAATGAAAAACTGTTTTTT
15	TRBV7-2	TRBJ1-3	-	-	CASRGPGPSGNTIYF	TGTGCCAGCCGCGGTCCGGGACCTTCTGGAAACACCATATATTTT
17	TRBV7-2	TRBJ2-6	-	TRBD1	CASSSQGARTGANVLTF	TGTGCCAGCAGCTCACAGGGGGCAAGGACTGGGGCCAACGTCCTGACTTTC
18	TRBV5-1	TRBJ2-2	once	-	CASSLATGSVSLVGELFF	TGCGCCAGCAGCTTGGCCACAGGGTCCGTTAGTTTGGTCGGGGAGCTGTTTTTT
17	TRBV18	TRBJ1-1	-	-	CASSPPGAGGANTEAFF	TGTGCCAGCTCACCACCGGGCGCAGGAGGGGCCAACACTGAAGCTTTCTTT
15	TRBV6-1	TRBJ1-2	once	TRBD1	CASSEADRAAYGYTF	TGTGCCAGCAGTGAAGCTGACAGGGCGGCTTATGGCTACACCTTC
14	TRBV7-9	TRBJ1-5	-	-	CASSLDQGSQPQHF	TGTGCCAGCAGCTTGGATCAGGGAAGCCAGCCCCAGCATTTT
17	TRBV10-3	TRBJ2-7	-	TRBD1	CAISESEEGDSSYEQYF	TGTGCCATCAGTGAGTCCGAAGAGGGGGACAGCTCCTACGAGCAGTACTTC
11	TRBV3-1/TRBV3-2	TRBJ1-2	-	-	CASSEGFGYTF	TGTGCCAGCAGCGAGGGGTTTGGCTACACCTTC
15	TRBV6-5	TRBJ2-4	-	TRBD1	CASGPRDSIKNIQYF	TGTGCCAGCGGGCCCCGGGACAGCATAAAAAACATTCAGTACTTC
14	TRBV5-1	TRBJ1-4	-	-	CASSLDQGGEKLFF	TGCGCCAGCAGCTTGGACCAGGGAGGAGAAAAACTGTTTTTT
17	TRBV28	TRBJ1-5	once	-	CASSIGAGVGGNQPQHF	TGTGCCAGCAGCATCGGAGCAGGGGTGGGCGGCAATCAGCCCCAGCATTTT
12	TRBV29-1	TRBJ1-1	-	-	CSVGQSNTEAFF	TGCAGCGTTGGGCAGTCGAACACTGAAGCTTTCTTT
15	TRBV6-2/TRBV6-3	TRBJ2-1	-	-	CASSSTASRVDEQFF	TGTGCCAGCAGTTCCACCGCTAGTCGAGTCGATGAGCAGTTCTTC
11	TRBV28	TRBJ2-7	-	-	CASSSISEQYF	TGTGCCAGCAGTTCGATCAGCGAGCAGTACTTC
15	TRBV6-5	TRBJ2-2	-	-	CASRKNRGGTGELFF	TGTGCCAGCAGGAAGAACAGGGGGGGGACCGGGGAGCTGTTTTTT
15	TRBV7-8	TRBJ1-6	-	TRBD1	CASSPWGQLNSPLHF	TGTGCCAGCAGCCCGTGGGGACAGCTTAATTCACCCCTCCACTTT
12	TRBV20-1	TRBJ1-2	-	-	CSASEPVYGYTF	TGCAGTGCTAGTGAGCCGGTCTATGGCTACACCTTC
16	TRBV27	TRBJ1-1	-	-	CASSLSRVGMNTEAFF	TGTGCCAGCAGTTTGTCTCGGGTAGGAATGAACACTGAAGCTTTCTTT
13	TRBV6-4	TRBJ2-2	-	-	CASSAGNTGELFF	TGTGCCAGCAGTGCAGGGAACACCGGGGAGCTGTTTTTT
13	TRBV19	TRBJ1-3	-	-	CASSQQDHNTIYF	TGTGCCAGTAGTCAACAGGACCACAACACCATATATTTT
18	TRBV23-1	TRBJ1-4	-	-	CASREGDRYTSTNEKLFF	TGCGCCAGCAGGGAGGGAGACAGATACACCTCAACTAATGAAAAACTGTTTTTT
13	TRBV24-1	TRBJ2-3	once	TRBD2	CATSVGGTDTQYF	TGTGCCACCAGTGTCGGGGGGACAGATACGCAGTATTTT
14	TRBV30	TRBJ2-1	-	TRBD2	CAWRESGEGWEQFF	TGTGCCTGGAGGGAAAGCGGGGAAGGTTGGGAGCAGTTCTTC
13	TRBV7-9	TRBJ1-5	-	-	CASSLEQYQPQHF	TGTGCCAGCAGCTTAGAACAGTATCAGCCCCAGCATTTT
16	TRBV14	TRBJ1-4	once	TRBD1	CASSQDFGTANEKLFF	TGTGCCAGCAGCCAAGATTTCGGGACAGCGAATGAAAAACTGTTTTTT
12	TRBV28	TRBJ1-2	-	-	CASSLKYNGYTF	TGTGCCAGCAGTTTAAAATACAATGGCTACACCTTC
13	TRBV27	TRBJ1-1	-	-	CASSFKRYTEAFF	TGTGCCAGCAGTTTTAAACGTTACACTGAAGCTTTCTTT